The 14 T cell receptor beta chains reported below all come from one sample, sequenced in a study of T-cell reconstitution after alpha-beta-depleted transplantation in children. Preparation of the TCRbeta library involved a method that used unique molecular identifiers. Each CDR3 protein is one row after TCRdb ran MiXCR on the PCR reads. Seen here are approximately 640,000 distinct CDR3 sequences, 15% to 20% observed once, and the top ten hold around 0.96%. Sequences were derived from PBMCs from the stem cell graft donor, sampled from the stem cell graft. These receptors all stem from a human donor who donated a stem cell graft to a child with acute myeloid leukemia.

This clonotype was counted ten times or more. The chain uses TRBV20-1 and TRBJ2-7; 11 bases match TRBD2. The germline gives CDR1 DFQATT, CDR2 SNEGSKA (reference sequence). The CDR3 runs to 18 residues. V lost 0 bases to trimming and J lost 0 bases; unmatched junction nucleotides: 10. CDR3 in DNA: TGCAGTGCTAGAGAGTGGAGCGCTAGCGGGGGGTCCTCCTACGAGCAGTACGTC. Its protein product is CSAREWSASGGSSYEQYV.

This clonotype has at least ten counts. The CDR3 sequence is CSANTGPSGRSYEQYF. CDR3 nucleotide sequence: TGCAGTGCTAACACCGGACCGTCCGGACGGTCCTACGAGCAGTACTTC. The chain couples TRBV20-1 to TRBJ2-7; D is ambiguous. The CDR3 is made up of 16 amino acids. The germline gives CDR1 DFQATT, CDR2 SNEGSKA (reference sequence). V was trimmed by 4 bases and J by 1 base, leaving 20 bases between them.

This clonotype was seen a handful of times. The chain combines TRBV5-1 with TRBJ2-2; possibly TRBD1 for D (6 bases). CDR3 size: 15 residues. Germline V gene lookup returns CDR1 SGHRS and CDR2 YFSETQ. V was cut by 4 bases and J by 2 bases, with 12 bases left in between. CDR3 nucleotide sequence: TGCGCCAGCAGCGACGACAGGCGAAACACCGGGGAGCTGTTTTTT. Protein product: CASSDDRRNTGELFF.

This clonotype was recorded many times. The chain couples TRBV5-6 to TRBJ2-7; tentative D call: TRBD1 (5 bases). Deletions cut 2 bases from V and 0 bases from J, with 12 bases between. Germline-derived CDR1 and CDR2 are SGHDT and YYEEEE. CDR3 length equals 15 residues. CDR3 in amino acids: CASSFSLTASYEQYF. The CDR3 DNA sequence: TGTGCCAGCAGCTTCTCTCTGACAGCCTCCTACGAGCAGTACTTC.

The chain recombines TRBV4-3 with TRBJ2-7; no definite D call. CDR1 is LGHNA, CDR2 YSLEER, per germline. V was clipped by 0 bases and J by 4 bases, with 16 bases between them. CDR3 size: 16 residues. CDR3 bases: TGCGCCAGCAGCCAAGAGCAGGAGTTGGGTCTGTACGAGCAGTACTTC. It yields the protein CASSQEQELGLYEQYF.

This clonotype was seen repeatedly, ten times or more. The chain uses TRBV24-1 and TRBJ1-5; D remains ambiguous. Germline-derived CDR1 and CDR2 are KGHDR and SFDVKD. This CDR3 has 11 amino acids. Trimming took 4 bases from V and 7 from J, leaving 4 bases between them. CDR3 amino acids: CATSDGQPQHF. In DNA form, the CDR3 reads TGTGCCACCAGTGACGGACAGCCCCAGCATTTT.

This clonotype has a count of ten or more. In DNA, the CDR3 is TGCGCCAGCAGCCAAGATCTAGCGGGGGGGAGCTCCTACAATGAGCAGTTCTTC. Translation: CASSQDLAGGSSYNEQFF. The chain uses TRBV4-3 and TRBJ2-1; TRBD2 agrees at 12 bases. V shed 0 bases and J 0 bases; nucleotides not matched to a gene: 3. The germline gives CDR1 LGHNA, CDR2 YSLEER. The CDR3 sequence is 18 residues long.

This clonotype was seen at least ten times. The chain employs TRBV6-5 and TRBJ2-3; 7 nucleotides line up with TRBD2. V dropped 6 bases and J dropped 8; count of bases not matched to a gene: 8. The germline V gene encodes CDR1 MNHEY and CDR2 SVGAGI. The CDR3 has 13 residues. The CDR3, as DNA: TGTGCCAGCAGCTCCGTGCCGGGGGGTACGCAGTATTTT. This codes for CASSSVPGGTQYF.

There are many counts of this clonotype. This chain connects TRBV7-2 to TRBJ2-4; a possible D gene is TRBD2 (6 bases). CDR3 length: 15 residues. The V gene's germline CDR1 is SGHTA and CDR2 FQGNSA. V lost 5 bases and J lost 9, with 20 bases in between. CDR3 DNA: TGTGCCAGCAGCCCCGGGAGACATGAGTGGGGCATTCAGTACTTC. Translating gives CASSPGRHEWGIQYF.

J is TRBJ2-4 and V is TRBV5-1, with a tentative D call TRBD1 (6 bases). The CDR3 runs 14 residues. V lost 2 bases, J lost 8 bases, and 14 bases lay in between. Germline CDR1 is SGHRS and CDR2 is YFSETQ. CDR3 loop: CASSLYRVGDIQYF. DNA for the CDR3: TGCGCCAGCAGCTTATACAGGGTGGGGGACATTCAGTACTTC.

The V gene is TRBV5-5, the J gene TRBJ2-7, with 8 positions matching TRBD1. The CDR3 extends over 14 amino acids. CDR1 is SGHKS and CDR2 is YYEKEE in the germline V gene (reference sequence). The J segment lost 2 bases and the V segment lost 0 bases, leaving 1 base of the junction unmatched. The DNA of the CDR3 is TGTGCCAGCAGCTTGGCGGGACAGGCCTACGAGCAGTACGTC. It encodes CASSLAGQAYEQYV.

The CDR3: CASSLRQGGNSPLHF. DNA for the CDR3: TGCGCCAGCAGCCTACGACAGGGCGGGAATTCACCCCTCCACTTT. The rearrangement links TRBV5-1 to TRBJ1-6; 7 bases are shared with TRBD1. The germline V gene has CDR1 SGHRS and CDR2 YFSETQ. J was trimmed by 7 bases and V by 4 bases; bases with no gene match: 8. CDR3 length: 15 residues.

This clonotype was detected only a few times. V gene TRBV4-1 combines with J gene TRBJ2-5; 7 bases are a match to TRBD1. Trimming removed 4 bases from V and 2 bases from J; junction bases left unmatched: 7. The CDR3 contains 15 residues. CDR1 is MGHRA, CDR2 YSYEKL, per germline. CDR3 loop: CASSPWDSSQETQYF. CDR3 DNA sequence: TGCGCCAGCAGCCCTTGGGACAGCTCGCAAGAGACCCAGTACTTC.

The chain links TRBV27 to TRBJ2-7; D perhaps matches TRBD1 (5 bases). The germline V and J ends were trimmed by 0 bases and 2 bases, with 11 bases remaining between them. There are 15 residues in the CDR3. Germline CDR1 is MNHEY and CDR2 is SMNVEV (reference sequence). The CDR3, as DNA: TGTGCCAGCAGTTTATCGACCCAGGGCCCCTACGAGCAGTACTTC. Protein sequence: CASSLSTQGPYEQYF.